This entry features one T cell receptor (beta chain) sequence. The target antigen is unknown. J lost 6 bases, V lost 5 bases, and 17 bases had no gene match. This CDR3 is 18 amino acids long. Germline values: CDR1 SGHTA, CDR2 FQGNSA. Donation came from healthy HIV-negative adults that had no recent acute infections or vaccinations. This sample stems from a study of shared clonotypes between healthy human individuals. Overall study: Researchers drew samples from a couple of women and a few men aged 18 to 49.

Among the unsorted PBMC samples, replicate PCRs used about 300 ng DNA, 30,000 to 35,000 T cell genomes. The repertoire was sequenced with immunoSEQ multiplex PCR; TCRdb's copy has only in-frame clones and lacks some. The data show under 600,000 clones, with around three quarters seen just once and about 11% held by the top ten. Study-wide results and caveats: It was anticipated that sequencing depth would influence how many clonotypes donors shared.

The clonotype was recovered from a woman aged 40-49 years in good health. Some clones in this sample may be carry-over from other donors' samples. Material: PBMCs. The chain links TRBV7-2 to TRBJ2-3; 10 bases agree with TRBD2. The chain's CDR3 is CASSRDSLAGVRGDTQYF. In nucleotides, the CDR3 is TGTGCCAGCAGCCGGGACTCGCTAGCGGGAGTAAGGGGGGATACGCAGTATTTT.